The 7 T cell receptor beta chains reported below all come from one sample, sequenced in a study of molecular identifiers for immune sequencing clone quantification. TCRdb re-analysed the PCR reads in MiXCR, keeping a single row per CDR3 protein. The repertoire includes some 650,000 distinct CDR3 sequences, 20% of them detected once, and roughly 0.85% sits in the top ten. The sequencing input was naive CD8+ T cells from blood, with Jurkat cell RNA spiked in. Subset described: FACS-sorted CD8+CD4-CCR7+CD45RA+ naive T cells. The receptors here all came from a human donor in good health. Some libraries in this study had Jurkat cell RNA spiked in.

The genes are TRBV7-2 and TRBJ1-5; D is unclear. Between the trimmed V and J ends, which lost 1 base and 5 bases, there was a span of 15 bases. Germline V gene lookup returns CDR1 SGHTA and CDR2 FQGNSA. CDR3 size: 16 residues. For the CDR3, the DNA is TGTGCCAGCAGCTTAGGTTGGGCTGGTTTGGATCAGCCCCAGCATTTT. Its protein is CASSLGWAGLDQPQHF.

This clonotype has at least ten counts. V is TRBV27 and J is TRBJ2-7, with TRBD1 as a possible D gene (6 bases). The CDR3 consists of 15 residues. The V end was cut by 3 bases, the J end by 3 bases, with 15 bases between. CDR1 is MNHEY, CDR2 SMNVEV, per germline (reference sequence). The CDR3 spells CASSLAAGVFYEQYF. The CDR3 DNA reads as TGTGCCAGCAGTTTGGCGGCAGGGGTTTTCTACGAGCAGTACTTC.

The chain is built from TRBV5-3 and TRBJ2-4, with 14 bases that match TRBD2. TRBV5-3 carries the ORF label, with uncertain function. V was clipped by 8 bases and J by 8 bases; unmatched bases: 12. The CDR3 totals 16 residues. The chain's CDR3 is CASSQGLAGDGDIQYF. Here the CDR3 DNA reads TGTGCCAGCAGCCAGGGACTAGCGGGGGACGGGGACATTCAGTACTTC.

The table lists this clonotype with many counts. The gene calls are TRBV6-5 and TRBJ1-4, with 9 bases aligning to TRBD1. The CDR3 is 14 amino acids. Germline trimming cut 6 bases from V and 8 bases from J; bases unmatched to any gene: 7. The germline V gene encodes CDR1 MNHEY and CDR2 SVGAGI. In nucleotides, the CDR3 is TGTGCCAGCAGCCCGGACAGGGGAGGGGAAAAACTGTTTTTT. Its protein product is CASSPDRGGEKLFF.

CDR3 sequence reads: CASSLAAALYEQYF. The DNA of the CDR3 is TGTGCCAGCAGCTTGGCCGCAGCGCTCTACGAGCAGTACTTC. This sequence joins TRBV5-6 and TRBJ2-7; D not certain. V lost 0 bases to trimming and J lost 3 bases, with 10 bases between them. The CDR3 totals 14 residues. CDR1 SGHDT and CDR2 YYEEEE come from the germline V gene.

This clonotype was picked up many times. The rearrangement uses TRBV7-9 and TRBJ2-3, with D uncertain. The germline V and J ends were trimmed by 6 bases and 2 bases, with 9 bases remaining between them. The CDR3 sequence is 13 residues long. Looked up from germline, CDR1 is SEHNR and CDR2 is FQNEAQ (reference sequence). In nucleotides, the CDR3 is TGTGCCAGCAGTCGAAGTTCCACAGATACGCAGTATTTT. The encoded protein is CASSRSSTDTQYF.

This clonotype was counted many times. The CDR3 spells CSATPGSTYEQYF. The CDR3, as DNA: TGCAGTGCTACTCCCGGGAGTACCTACGAGCAGTACTTC. The chain has TRBV20-1 and TRBJ2-7; D might be TRBD2 (6 bases). Germline V gene sequence: CDR1 DFQATT, CDR2 SNEGSKA (reference sequence). V gave up 4 bases and J gave up 2 bases, with 12 bases separating them. This CDR3 spans 13 amino acids.